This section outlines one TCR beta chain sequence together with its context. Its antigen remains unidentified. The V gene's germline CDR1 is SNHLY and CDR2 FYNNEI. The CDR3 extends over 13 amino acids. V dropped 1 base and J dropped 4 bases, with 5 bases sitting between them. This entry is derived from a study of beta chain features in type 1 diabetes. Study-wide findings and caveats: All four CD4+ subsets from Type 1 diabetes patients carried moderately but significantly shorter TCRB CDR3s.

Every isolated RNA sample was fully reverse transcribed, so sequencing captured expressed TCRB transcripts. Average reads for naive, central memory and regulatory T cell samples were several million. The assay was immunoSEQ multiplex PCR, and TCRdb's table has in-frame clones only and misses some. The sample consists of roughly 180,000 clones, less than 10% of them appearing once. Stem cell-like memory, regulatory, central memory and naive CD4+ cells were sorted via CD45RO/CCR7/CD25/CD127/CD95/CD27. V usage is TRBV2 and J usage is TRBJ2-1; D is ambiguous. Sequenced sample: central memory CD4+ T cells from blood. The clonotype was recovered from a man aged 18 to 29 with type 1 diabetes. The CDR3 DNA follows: TGTGCCAGCAGTGAAGGTATTTACAATGAGCAGTTCTTC. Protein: CASSEGIYNEQFF.